These 19 T cell receptor beta chains share one sample of origin, sequenced in a study of STAT5B mutations in CD4+ large granular lymphocyte leukemia. Using immunoSEQ multiplex PCR, the repertoire was profiled, and TCRdb retains in-frame clones only, with some absent. The sample contains more than 30,000 clones, roughly 88% of which appear only once. The sample taken for sequencing was CD4+ T cells from blood buffy coats. These receptors were taken from a human donor in good health.

As regards this clone: One end of the junction varies from germline; a read error may be responsible. This chain joins TRBV19 and TRBJ2-1; 14 bases are shared with TRBD2. This CDR3 is 16 amino acids long. Germline V gene lookup returns CDR1 LNHDA and CDR2 SQIVND (reference sequence). The CDR3 sequence: CASSAGLAGVYNGQFF. DNA of the CDR3: TGTGCCAGTAGTGCGGGACTAGCGGGAGTTTACAATGGGCAGTTCTTC.

This clone was recorded a few times. The J gene is TRBJ1-2, the V gene TRBV4-1; D may be TRBD1 (5 bases). Germline V gives CDR1 MGHRA, CDR2 YSYEKL. V dropped 1 base and J dropped 4 bases, with 10 bases sitting between them. This CDR3 is built from 14 residues. This CDR3 is CASSQGDPLYGYTF. The CDR3 DNA reads as TGCGCCAGCAGCCAAGGGGACCCCCTCTATGGCTACACCTTC.

This sequence joins TRBV10-3 and TRBJ1-5; D gene ambiguous. This CDR3 is built from 13 residues. Between the trimmed V and J ends, which lost 2 bases and 4 bases, there was a span of 6 bases. Germline V gives CDR1 ENHRY, CDR2 SYGVKD. This chain's CDR3 is CAISEMENQPQHF. CDR3 nucleotides: TGTGCCATCAGTGAGATGGAGAATCAGCCCCAGCATTTT.

The chain uses TRBV28 and TRBJ1-1, with TRBD1 matching 8 bases. V lost 8 bases to trimming and J lost 1 base; unmatched junction nucleotides: 6. Germline CDR1 reads MDHEN; CDR2 reads SYDVKM. The CDR3 contains 14 residues. The CDR3 DNA reads as TGTGCCAGCCGTACAGGGGGTAGGAACACTGAAGCTTTCTTT. Its protein product is CASRTGGRNTEAFF.

V and J are TRBV5-1 and TRBJ1-3; perhaps TRBD1 as D (5 bases). Trimming pared 4 bases from V and 0 bases from J, leaving 14 bases between. Germline V gene lookup returns CDR1 SGHRS and CDR2 YFSETQ. The CDR3 has 16 amino acids. The CDR3 nucleotides are TGCGCCAGCAGCCTGGGGGTCCCGAGCTCTGGAAACACCATATATTTT. Translating gives CASSLGVPSSGNTIYF.

The gene calls are TRBV6-5 and TRBJ1-1; D is unclear. The CDR3 length is 13 residues. V was pared by 4 bases and J by 3 bases, with 9 bases between. Germline V gene sequence: CDR1 MNHEY, CDR2 SVGAGI. CDR3 nucleotide sequence: TGTGCCAGCAGTTCCAGAGACGACACTGAAGCTTTCTTT. It translates to CASSSRDDTEAFF.

The chain recombines TRBV11-2 with TRBJ2-5, with D unclear. Gene TRBJ2-7 matches the end of the DNA better, so the J call may be wrong. The germline V gene encodes CDR1 SGHAT and CDR2 FQNNGV. The CDR3 consists of 12 residues. The CDR3 DNA reads as TGTGCCAGCAGCCGATGGCACTACGAGCAGTACTTC. Its translation: CASSRWHYEQYF.

On this clone itself: A read error may account for a junction end that differs from germline. This chain uses TRBV28 with TRBJ2-3; D remains ambiguous. Germline CDR1 reads MDHEN; CDR2 reads SYDVKM. This CDR3 is 11 amino acids long. CDR3 amino acids: CASHSIDTQYF. The CDR3 bases are TGTGCCAGTCACAGCATAGATACGCAGTATTTT.

The gene calls are TRBV18 and TRBJ2-1, with TRBD1 identical over 7 bases. The junction had 15 bases not matched to a gene; V was cut back by 3 bases and J by 7 bases. Germline V gene lookup returns CDR1 KGHSH and CDR2 LQKENI. The CDR3 is 17 amino acids. CDR3 loop: CASSPEQGFGVWNEQFF. Here the CDR3 DNA reads TGTGCCAGCTCACCGGAACAGGGGTTCGGCGTATGGAATGAGCAGTTCTTC.

The rearrangement uses TRBV7-9 and TRBJ1-1; D gene uncertain. This CDR3 contains 12 residues. Germline-derived CDR1 and CDR2 are SEHNR and FQNEAQ (reference sequence). Deletions cut 4 bases from V and 6 bases from J, with 9 bases between. CDR3 sequence (DNA): TGTGCCAGCAGCTACCTTCAGGCTGAAGCTTTCTTT. This codes for CASSYLQAEAFF.

The V call is TRBV2, the J call TRBJ2-5; 15 bases align to TRBD2. With 8 bases clipped from V and 4 bases from J, the junction kept 8 bases outside the gene matches. The CDR3 length is 16 residues. The germline CDR1 and CDR2 sequences are SNHLY and FYNNEI. CDR3 in amino acids: CASQRTSGGAVETQYF. The CDR3 DNA follows: TGTGCCAGCCAGAGGACTAGCGGGGGGGCTGTAGAGACCCAGTACTTC.

In this sample, this clone turned up once. V usage is TRBV15 and J usage is TRBJ1-2; D gene ambiguous. This CDR3 has 15 amino acids. V lost 0 bases to trimming and J lost 4 bases, with 12 bases between them. The germline V gene has CDR1 LNHNV and CDR2 YYDKDF (reference sequence). The CDR3 nucleotides are TGTGCCACCAGCAGAGATCTCGGGCAGGTCTATGGCTACACCTTC. Residues: CATSRDLGQVYGYTF.

The DNA of the CDR3 is TGTGCCAGCAGCCAATGGACAGATCTAGCCAAAAACATTCAGTACTTC. It yields the protein CASSQWTDLAKNIQYF. The chain couples TRBV11-3 to TRBJ2-4; tentatively, D is TRBD1 (6 bases). The CDR3 is 16 amino acids. Between the trimmed V and J ends, which lost 5 bases and 0 bases, there was a span of 14 bases. Germline V gene lookup returns CDR1 SGHNT and CDR2 YENEEA.

CDR3 in amino acids: CASSLTPGTGFSYEQYF. The DNA for the CDR3 is TGTGCCAGCAGCCTAACCCCCGGGACAGGGTTCTCGTACGAGCAGTACTTC. The gene calls are TRBV9 and TRBJ2-7, with TRBD1 identical over 9 bases. V shed 4 bases, J shed 4 bases, and the junction held 15 bases outside the gene matches. This CDR3 is built from 17 residues. Germline V CDR1 and CDR2: SGDLS, YYNGEE.

This clone was recorded once. The V call is TRBV9, the J call TRBJ1-5; possible D gene TRBD1, 5 bases. The CDR3 spans 13 residues. V shed 5 bases and J shed 7 bases, with 13 bases lying between them. CDR1 and CDR2 (germline): SGDLS, YYNGEE. CDR3 coding DNA: TGTGCCAGCAGTGCGGGGGAGGGGCAGCCCCAGCATTTT. Translation gives CASSAGEGQPQHF. Using reference TRBV9 and TRBJ1-5 for the parts outside the CDR3, the full variable domain is DSGVTQTPKHLITATGQRVTLRCSPRSGDLSVYWYQQSLDQGLQFLIQYYNGEERAKGNILERFSAQQFPDLHSELNLSSLELGDSALYFCASSAGEGQPQHFGDGTRLSIL.

This chain joins TRBV4-2 and TRBJ2-7; no clear D gene. CDR3 length: 14 amino acids. V shed 6 bases and J shed 6 bases, with 18 bases lying between them. Germline CDR1 LGHNA, CDR2 YNFKEQ. The CDR3 is CASSRPGKVGEQYF. The CDR3 coding sequence is TGTGCCAGCAGTCGACCGGGCAAAGTAGGCGAGCAGTACTTC.

This clone has only one observation. The rearrangement uses TRBV5-4 and TRBJ2-2; 11 nucleotides align to TRBD2. This CDR3 is built from 15 residues. Germline V CDR1 and CDR2: SGHNT, YYREEE (reference sequence). Trimming took 2 bases from V and 6 from J; bases not matched to a gene: 3. For the CDR3, the DNA is TGTGCCAGCAGCTTCGGACTAGCGGGTCCCGGGGAGCTGTTTTTT. Protein sequence: CASSFGLAGPGELFF. The entire variable domain, with the rest obtained from reference TRBV5-4 and TRBJ2-2, is as follows: ETGVTQSPTHLIKTRGQQVTLRCSSQSGHNTVSWYQQALGQGPQFIFQYYREEENGRGNFPPRFSGLQFPNYSSELNVNALELDDSALYLCASSFGLAGPGELFFGEGSRLTVL.

This clone was counted between two and nine times. V usage is TRBV18 and J usage is TRBJ2-7, with 10 bases lining up with TRBD1. V shed 4 bases, J shed 5 bases, and the junction held 17 bases outside the gene matches. Germline V gene sequence: CDR1 KGHSH, CDR2 LQKENI. This CDR3 is 18 amino acids long. The CDR3 spells CASSQRILTGGESNEQYF. In DNA form, the CDR3 reads TGTGCCAGCTCACAGCGAATCCTGACAGGGGGCGAATCCAACGAGCAGTACTTC.

This chain joins TRBV7-2 and TRBJ2-3, with D unresolved. The CDR3 loop spans 14 amino acids. Germline V CDR1 and CDR2: SGHTA, FQGNSA. V lost 7 bases, J lost 4 bases, and 15 bases lay in between. CDR3 sequence: CASTTRSISDTQYF. In DNA form, the CDR3 reads TGTGCCAGCACCACGAGGTCGATTTCAGATACGCAGTATTTT.